A selection of T cell receptor beta chains follows, all from one sample in a study of blood T cell repertoires in COVID-19. The table came from immunoSEQ multiplex PCR; TCRdb's copy has only in-frame clones and leaves some out. This sample has around 100,000 clones, with about 80% found just once. The specimen was peripheral blood. The receptors shown here come from a woman aged 70-85 years with acute or convalescent COVID-19. The CDR3 runs from the conserved cysteine through the conserved F or W. Fields, in order: clone size, J gene, V gene, D gene, CDR3 protein, CDR3 DNA. A D gene is named only where the DNA matches it firmly. A clone size is listed for some rows: how often the clone was seen (once, few, many), or a class if it is expanded.

. TRBJ1-3 TRBV12-5 . CASGFQGSGNTIYF TGTGCTAGTGGTTTCCAGGGCTCTGGAAACACCATATATTTT
. TRBJ2-1 TRBV5-1 TRBD2 CASSLAAGAAYNEQFF TGCGCCAGCAGCTTGGCAGCGGGGGCAGCCTACAATGAGCAGTTCTTC
. TRBJ1-4 TRBV19 . CASSLQGTTNEKLFF TGTGCCAGTAGCCTTCAGGGTACAACTAATGAAAAACTGTTTTTT
. TRBJ1-1 TRBV3-1/TRBV3-2 TRBD1 CASSQVRDRQIGNTEAFF TGTGCCAGCAGCCAAGTGCGGGACAGGCAGATTGGGAACACTGAAGCTTTCTTT
. TRBJ2-1 TRBV29-1 . CSVNGGRDEQFF TGCAGCGTAAACGGAGGAAGAGATGAGCAGTTCTTC
. TRBJ2-1 TRBV19 TRBD2 CASSNGITTGGEQFF TGTGCCAGTAGTAACGGGATTACGACGGGGGGTGAGCAGTTCTTC
. TRBJ1-2 TRBV28 TRBD1 CASSASSQGFNYGYTF TGTGCCAGCTCAGCCTCCTCACAGGGGTTTAACTATGGCTACACCTTC
. TRBJ1-1 TRBV12-3/TRBV12-4 TRBD1 CASSQGEDTEAFF TGTGCCAGCTCCCAGGGGGAGGACACTGAAGCTTTCTTT
few TRBJ1-2 TRBV6-1 TRBD1 CASSDPGTGGASYTF TGTGCCAGCAGTGATCCCGGGACAGGGGGCGCGAGCTACACCTTC
. TRBJ1-1 TRBV6-5 TRBD1 CASRQGGDTEAFF TGTGCCAGCCGACAGGGTGGGGACACTGAAGCTTTCTTT
. TRBJ2-7 TRBV19 . CASSFNQGNSYEQYF TGTGCCAGTAGTTTCAATCAGGGGAATTCCTACGAGCAGTACTTC